This T cell receptor beta chain was captured by sequencing in a study of T cell changes during pregnancy in multiple sclerosis. The assay was immunoSEQ multiplex PCR, and TCRdb's table has in-frame clones only and misses some. The profile shows just over 30,000 clones, about nine tenths of them singletons. The germline gives CDR1 MNHEY, CDR2 SMNVEV (reference sequence). CDR3 length: 16 residues. V was trimmed by 0 bases and J by 5 bases, leaving 13 bases between them. The chain carries TRBV27 and TRBJ2-2, with D maybe TRBD2 (6 bases). The source of this sequence is a female donor with multiple sclerosis, enrolled in a pregnancy study. The specimen comprised CD8+ T cells from peripheral blood mononuclear cells, sampled in the first trimester of pregnancy. This CDR3 reads CASSLSSGEWTGELFF. In DNA form, the CDR3 reads TGTGCCAGCAGTTTATCGTCGGGGGAGTGGACCGGGGAGCTGTTTTTT.